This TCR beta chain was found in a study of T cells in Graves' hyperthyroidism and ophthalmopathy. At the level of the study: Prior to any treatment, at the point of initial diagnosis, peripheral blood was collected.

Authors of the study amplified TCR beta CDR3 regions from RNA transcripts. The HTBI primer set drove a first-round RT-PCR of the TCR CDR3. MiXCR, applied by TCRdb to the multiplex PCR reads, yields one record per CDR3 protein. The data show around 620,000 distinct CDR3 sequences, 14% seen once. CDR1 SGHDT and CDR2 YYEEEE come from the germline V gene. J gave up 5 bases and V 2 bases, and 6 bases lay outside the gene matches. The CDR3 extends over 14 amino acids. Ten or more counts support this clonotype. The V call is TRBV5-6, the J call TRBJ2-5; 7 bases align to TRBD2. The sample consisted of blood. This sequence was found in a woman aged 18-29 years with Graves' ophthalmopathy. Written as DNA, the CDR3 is TGTGCCAGCAGCTTAGCGGGAATGGGCGAGACCCAGTACTTC. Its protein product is CASSLAGMGETQYF.